The clone carrying this T cell receptor beta chain was counted at least ten times. V lost 5 bases, J lost 7 bases, and 21 bases lay in between. This CDR3 comprises 15 residues. From germline, CDR1 is SGHTA and CDR2 FQGTGA. This sample was taken from a study of tumor-infiltrating lymphocytes in oesophageal squamous cell carcinoma. TCRdb re-analysed the PCR reads in MiXCR, keeping a single row per CDR3 protein. The repertoire includes 9,900 or so distinct CDR3 sequences, roughly three fifths of them detected once, and about 30% sits in the top ten. Sequencing was carried out using esophageal tumor tissue. This clonotype originated in a male donor with esophageal squamous cell carcinoma. The V call is TRBV7-3, the J call TRBJ2-7; D assignment may be TRBD1 or TRBD2 (6 bases each). The CDR3 loop reads CASSSIGGSYNEQYF. For the CDR3, the DNA is TGTGCCAGCAGCAGTATAGGGGGGTCCTACAATGAGCAGTACTTC.